These T cell receptor beta chains were read from a single sample in a study of vaccination and CD4 T cells after COVID-19. TCRdb analysed the PCR reads with MiXCR anew, one entry per CDR3 protein. This repertoire shows more than 15,000 distinct CDR3 sequences, around 68% found once; its top ten account for under 20%. The antigens these receptors bind are not known. What was sequenced was CD4+ T cells from blood, cultured in vitro. These receptors all come from a human donor who had recovered from COVID-19. Both conserved end residues are part of each CDR3. The order of the fields is CDR3 length, J gene, D gene, V gene, clone size, CDR3 DNA, CDR3 protein. The D gene is left open where the match is weak. Not all rows give a size; the values are once, few, many and, for expanded clones, a class.

13,TRBJ1-2,.,TRBV7-9,once,TGTGCCAGCAGCTTAGAGCTAAACTATGGCTACACCTTC,CASSLELNYGYTF
13,TRBJ1-5,.,TRBV28,.,TGTGCCAGCACTATACAGGGAATTCAGCCCCAGCATTTT,CASTIQGIQPQHF
13,TRBJ1-1,.,TRBV19,.,TGTGCCAGTAGTACGGGCAGGCGGACTGAAGCTTTCTTT,CASSTGRRTEAFF
18,TRBJ2-2,TRBD1,TRBV27,.,TGTGCCAGCAGCCCCCATATTTGGGACAGGGGTTTCACCGGGGAGCTGTTTTTT,CASSPHIWDRGFTGELFF
16,TRBJ2-3,.,TRBV6-1,.,TGTGCCACCGCTTCCACCGTCGGCGAATCGGGAGATACGCAGTATTTT,CATASTVGESGDTQYF
14,TRBJ2-1,.,TRBV6-1,.,TGTGCCGTACAACCAGGGGGGCCCTACAATGAGCAGTTCTTC,CAVQPGGPYNEQFF
14,TRBJ1-2,TRBD1,TRBV7-2,.,TGTGCCAGCAGCTTAGCGGACAGGGGGCAAGGCTACACCTTC,CASSLADRGQGYTF
14,TRBJ2-7,.,TRBV7-2,.,TGTGCCAGCAGCTTAGTTCGCATCGGGGCCGAGCAGTACTTC,CASSLVRIGAEQYF
14,TRBJ2-5,TRBD2,TRBV7-3,.,TGTGCCAGCAGCTTTAGCGGGAGCGGGGAGACCCAGTACTTC,CASSFSGSGETQYF
13,TRBJ2-3,TRBD2,TRBV20-1,few,TGCAGTGCTAGAGGACTAGCGGCTCGGACGCAGTATTTT,CSARGLAARTQYF
13,TRBJ2-5,TRBD1,TRBV18,.,TGTGCCAGCTCACCGGGACAGGAAGAGACCCAGTACTTC,CASSPGQEETQYF
17,TRBJ1-5,.,TRBV19,.,TGTGCCAGTAGTATAGTCTCTCCATTAGGAGGACATCAGCCCCAGCATTTT,CASSIVSPLGGHQPQHF
15,TRBJ1-1,TRBD1,TRBV6-5,.,TGTGCCAGCAGTTGGGGACAGCTCATGGGCACTGAAGCTTTCTTT,CASSWGQLMGTEAFF
15,TRBJ2-7,.,TRBV6-2/TRBV6-3,few,TGTGCCAGCAGCTCAGGGACTGCCGGAGGGTACGAGCAGTACTTC,CASSSGTAGGYEQYF
14,TRBJ1-4,TRBD1,TRBV20-1,.,TGCAGTGCTATCGAGAGCAGGGGGAATGAAAAACTGTTTTTT,CSAIESRGNEKLFF
12,TRBJ1-5,.,TRBV20-1,.,TGCAGTGCTAATCCTAGCAATCAGCCCCAGCATTTT,CSANPSNQPQHF
15,TRBJ2-7,.,TRBV14,.,TGTGCCAGCAGCCAAGGGATGGTGGGGGGCTACGAGCAGTACTTC,CASSQGMVGGYEQYF
16,TRBJ2-3,.,TRBV27,.,TGTGCCAGCAGTTTAAGGCCAGGGTCCTACACAGATACGCAGTATTTT,CASSLRPGSYTDTQYF
19,TRBJ1-2,TRBD1,TRBV18,large,TGTGCCAGCTCACCCTATCATGCGACAGGGGGCCTACAAAAGGATGGCTACACCTTC,CASSPYHATGGLQKDGYTF
15,TRBJ2-5,.,TRBV20-1,once,TGCAGTGCTAGAAAAAGCGCTCAACCTCCTAGGACCCAGTACTTC,CSARKSAQPPRTQYF
16,TRBJ1-2,TRBD1,TRBV19,few,TGTGCCAGTAGTCTCCGACCGACAGGGGAAGGCTATGGCTACACCTTC,CASSLRPTGEGYGYTF
13,TRBJ1-1,.,TRBV6-1,.,TGTGCCAGCAGCATACGTGGGGCCACTGAAGCTTTCTTT,CASSIRGATEAFF
14,TRBJ1-2,TRBD1,TRBV7-9,.,TGTGCCAGCAGCTTCTGGACAGGGGAGGATGGCTACACCTTC,CASSFWTGEDGYTF
14,TRBJ2-5,.,TRBV28,.,TGTGCCAGCAGTTTCGGCCAGTATCAAGAGACCCAGTACTTC,CASSFGQYQETQYF
15,TRBJ1-1,.,TRBV6-2/TRBV6-3,.,TGTGCCAGCAGTGGACAGATCGGGCGAAGCACTGAAGCTTTCTTT,CASSGQIGRSTEAFF